This TCR beta chain was found in a study of regulatory T cells in long-lasting Graves disease. Study-level points and caveats: Repertoires from persistent disease leaned toward TRBV28, TRBJ1-2 and TRBJ2-5. Newly diagnosed patients had higher TCR diversity than persistent Graves' patients did.

Arm-PCR with iRepertoire HTBI primers amplified the CDR3 regions for these TCR beta libraries. TCRdb re-derived calls from the multiplex PCR reads in MiXCR, one entry per CDR3 protein. The sample holds about 500,000 distinct CDR3 sequences; around 12% are singletons and the top ten take roughly 8.9%. Many counts were recorded for this clonotype. Its antigen is unknown. As to time point: newly diagnosed GD, antithyroid drugs for less than 3 months. RNA from PBMCs was the source of the TCR library. V gave up 0 bases and J gave up 0 bases; unmatched junction bases: 10. This CDR3 spans 18 amino acids. CDR1 and CDR2 (germline): SGDLS, YYNGEE. This sample also belongs to another study, concerning T cells in Graves' hyperthyroidism and ophthalmopathy. Per that study: Disease duration under 2 months; hyperthyroidism patients were aged 18 to 65.

The clonotype was recovered from a woman aged 25 to 39 with Graves disease. This sample comprised peripheral blood mononuclear cells (PBMCs), obtained at new diagnosis, from a patient treated with antithyroid drugs. V gene TRBV9 combines with J gene TRBJ2-7; 9 bases match TRBD2. The DNA of the CDR3 is TGTGCCAGCAGCGTAGAGGGGAAGAATAGCGGGAGCTCCTACGAGCAGTACTTC. This codes for CASSVEGKNSGSSYEQYF.